Shown below are 31 T cell receptor beta chains from a single sample sequenced in a study of T cells in Graves' hyperthyroidism and ophthalmopathy. Amplified TCR beta CDR3 regions derived from RNA transcripts. In the first-round RT-PCR of the TCR CDR3, the HTBI primer set was used. One entry per CDR3 protein, called by TCRdb with MiXCR from the multiplex PCR reads. The table lists more than 450,000 distinct CDR3 sequences, 15% to 20% of them singletons. Sequencing was done on a sample of blood. Receptor source: a man in his forties with Graves' ophthalmopathy.

The sample holds many counts of this clonotype. The chain joins TRBV28 to TRBJ2-1; 7 bases are a match to TRBD1. The V gene end was trimmed by 5 bases and the J gene end by 0 bases; junction bases not matched to a gene: 7. The CDR3 is 16 residues long. Germline V gene data show CDR1 as MDHEN and CDR2 as SYDVKM. The DNA of the CDR3 is TGTGCCAGCAGTCCGGGACAGACGAGCTCCTACAATGAGCAGTTCTTC. It yields the protein CASSPGQTSSYNEQFF.

CDR3 in amino acids: CSSGGAGGGNEQFF. CDR3 nucleotides: TGCAGCTCCGGAGGGGCGGGAGGTGGGAATGAGCAGTTCTTC. V and J are TRBV29-1 and TRBJ2-1; 8 bases fit TRBD2. Germline V gene data show CDR1 as SQVTM and CDR2 as ANQGSEA. The CDR3 sequence is 14 residues long. V trimming: 8 bases; J trimming: 7 bases; junction bases outside the gene matches: 13.

The CDR3 region has the DNA TGCGCCAGCAGCTTCGGCGACGCAAATTCACCCCTCCACTTT. Protein: CASSFGDANSPLHF. The rearrangement uses TRBV5-1 and TRBJ1-6; no firm D call. V lost 2 bases and J lost 7, with 10 bases in between. The CDR3 is made up of 14 amino acids. Germline CDR1 and CDR2: SGHRS and YFSETQ.

The rearrangement joins TRBV20-1 to TRBJ2-1; the D is unclear. The CDR3 is 13 amino acids. The germline CDR1 and CDR2 sequences are DFQATT and SNEGSKA (reference sequence). Trimming removed 1 base at V and 8 bases at J, with 12 bases between. CDR3 DNA: TGCAGTGCTAGAGGGGTCGGCCTATATGAGCAGTTCTTC. As protein: CSARGVGLYEQFF.

In this sample, this clonotype turned up many times. The chain uses TRBV30 and TRBJ2-5, with D possibly being TRBD1 (5 bases). This CDR3 has 15 residues. Germline loops: CDR1 GTSNPN, CDR2 SVGIG (reference sequence). V was shortened by 3 bases and J by 2 bases, with 16 bases between the two germline ends. This CDR3 is CAWRELAGRQETQYF. The CDR3 DNA sequence: TGTGCCTGGAGGGAACTGGCAGGGCGTCAAGAGACCCAGTACTTC.

This clonotype was counted between two and nine times. The chain is built from TRBV7-9 and TRBJ2-1; possibly TRBD1 for D (5 bases). The CDR3 sequence is 15 residues long. Trimming shortened V by 4 bases and J by 8 bases, and 18 bases separated the two germline ends. Germline loops: CDR1 SEHNR, CDR2 FQNEAQ (reference sequence). This CDR3 reads CASSSTWGAEHEQFF. The CDR3 coding sequence is TGTGCCAGCAGCTCCACGTGGGGCGCGGAACATGAGCAGTTCTTC.

The genes are TRBV4-3 and TRBJ1-1, with 8 bases lining up with TRBD1. This CDR3 is built from 14 residues. The V segment lost 4 bases and the J segment 5 bases; nucleotides outside the gene matches: 6. The germline V gene encodes CDR1 LGHNA and CDR2 YSLEER. CDR3 DNA sequence: TGCGCCAGCAGCCGAGATACAGGGGGGACTGAAGCTTTCTTT. This sequence encodes CASSRDTGGTEAFF.

A remark on this clonotype: A single base separates this from a much larger clone, so it may be a read error. The chain uses TRBV27 and TRBJ2-1; D unclear. In germline, CDR1 is MNHEY, CDR2 SMNVEV (reference sequence). This CDR3 has 15 amino acids. V was trimmed by 4 bases and J by 2 bases, leaving 12 bases between them. CDR3 amino acids: CASSSESSPYNEQFF. In DNA form, the CDR3 reads TGTGCCAGCAGTTCCGAGTCGAGCCCCTACAATGAGCAGTTCTTC.

This clonotype was seen only a few times. The chain combines TRBV12-5 with TRBJ1-6, with D uncertain. Trimming pared 0 bases from V and 7 bases from J, leaving 13 bases between. Germline V CDR1 and CDR2: LGHNT, FRNRAP. This CDR3 contains 16 residues. CDR3 amino acids: CASGLVLGNANSPLHF. As DNA, the CDR3 is TGTGCTAGTGGTTTGGTCCTCGGGAACGCCAATTCACCCCTCCACTTT.

In its sample, this clonotype was seen a few times. The chain employs TRBV20-1 and TRBJ2-2; TRBD2 matches at 8 bases. This CDR3 region has 13 residues. Germline-derived CDR1 and CDR2 are DFQATT and SNEGSKA (reference sequence). The CDR3 DNA is TGCGGAAGCGGGGGCCAGAACACCGGGGAGCTGTTTTTT. As protein: CGSGGQNTGELFF.

The chain's CDR3 is CASSFPGINYGYTF. The CDR3 bases are TGTGCCAGCAGCTTCCCAGGGATTAACTATGGCTACACCTTC. The rearrangement links TRBV7-8 to TRBJ1-2; possible D gene TRBD1, 5 bases. From germline, CDR1 is SGHVS and CDR2 FQNEAQ. The CDR3 is made up of 14 amino acids. V shed 3 bases and J shed 1 base, with 9 bases lying between them.

The V gene is TRBV5-1, the J gene TRBJ1-4, with a tentative D call TRBD1 (5 bases). Germline V gene lookup returns CDR1 SGHRS and CDR2 YFSETQ. Trimming removed 4 bases at V and 3 bases at J, with 19 bases between. The length of the CDR3 is 17 residues. CDR3 bases: TGCGCCAGCAGCCCCTCCTCCGGGACGCTTCCTAATGAAAAACTGTTTTTT. Protein: CASSPSSGTLPNEKLFF.

This clonotype was seen repeatedly, ten times or more. The chain is built from TRBV20-1 and TRBJ1-1; 8 bases are a match to TRBD1. The germline CDR1 and CDR2 sequences are DFQATT and SNEGSKA (reference sequence). This CDR3 spans 13 amino acids. Unmatched junction bases numbered 6, after V lost 1 base and J lost 8 bases. The chain's CDR3 is CSARVEGTGEAFF. The CDR3 coding sequence is TGCAGTGCTAGAGTCGAAGGGACAGGAGAAGCTTTCTTT.

V gene TRBV29-1 combines with J gene TRBJ2-1; 7 positions match TRBD2. The V segment lost 4 bases and the J segment 8 bases; nucleotides outside the gene matches: 5. The CDR3 length is 12 residues. Germline assignment: CDR1 SQVTM and CDR2 ANQGSEA. CDR3 coding DNA: TGCAGCGTTGGACTAGCCGGGGATGAGCAGTTCTTC. This translates into CSVGLAGDEQFF.

The V gene is TRBV10-2, the J gene TRBJ2-3; D gene unclear. From germline, CDR1 is WSHSY and CDR2 SAAADI. The V gene lost 2 bases and the J gene lost 2 bases, with 8 bases spanning the gap. This CDR3 is 14 amino acids long. The CDR3 DNA sequence: TGCGCCAGCAGTGAGGGGTCTATCACAGATACGCAGTATTTT. It translates to CASSEGSITDTQYF.

The chain couples TRBV4-2 to TRBJ1-1; 7 bases match TRBD1. This CDR3 comprises 13 residues. The junction had 8 bases not matched to a gene; V was cut back by 4 bases and J by 9 bases. Germline V gene data show CDR1 as LGHNA and CDR2 as YNFKEQ. The CDR3 DNA reads TGTGCCAGCAGCCCACTCCAGGGACAGCAAGCTTTCTTT. Its translation: CASSPLQGQQAFF.

In the case of this clonotype: A much larger clone differs from this one at a single base, so this may be a read error. The chain has TRBV12-3 or TRBV12-4 and TRBJ2-2, with 10 bases fitting TRBD2. The CDR3 has 15 residues. The CDR3, as DNA: TGTGCCAGCAGGCCAGCGGGGGGGCGGACCGGGGGGCTGTTTTTT. This encodes CASRPAGGRTGGLFF.

The V call is TRBV5-1, the J call TRBJ1-3, with D hard to call. V lost 1 base and J 0 bases, leaving 8 bases between the germline ends. This CDR3 has 15 residues. The germline V gene encodes CDR1 SGHRS and CDR2 YFSETQ. In DNA, the CDR3 is TGCGCCAGCAGCTTGAGCGGTTACTCTGGAAACACCATATATTTT. It codes for CASSLSGYSGNTIYF.

The chain is built from TRBV2 and TRBJ2-6; D remains unclear. V gave up 10 bases and J gave up 0 bases, with 7 bases separating them. The length of the CDR3 is 13 residues. The V gene's germline CDR1 is SNHLY and CDR2 FYNNEI. CDR3 nucleotide sequence: TGTGCCACGACCGGCTCTGGGGCCAACGTCCTGACTTTC. Its protein product is CATTGSGANVLTF.

J is TRBJ1-2 and V is TRBV6-1; 7 nucleotides agree with TRBD1. The V segment lost 7 bases and the J segment 2 bases; nucleotides outside the gene matches: 4. This CDR3 region has 13 residues. The V gene's germline CDR1 is MNHNS and CDR2 SASEGT. The CDR3 DNA reads as TGTGCCAGCAAAGGGACAGACAACTATGGCTACACCTTC. This gives the protein CASKGTDNYGYTF.

This chain joins TRBV20-1 and TRBJ2-7; TRBD1 agrees at 9 bases. This CDR3 spans 13 amino acids. The V gene's germline CDR1 is DFQATT and CDR2 SNEGSKA (reference sequence). V dropped 2 bases and J dropped 4; count of bases not matched to a gene: 3. The CDR3 sequence: CSARTGGYYEQYF. CDR3 nucleotides: TGCAGTGCTAGAACAGGGGGCTATTACGAGCAGTACTTC.

This clonotype has a handful of counts. For the CDR3, the DNA is TGTGCCTCAGGCCAGGGGGCATCCACCGGGGAGCTGTTTTTT. Translation gives CASGQGASTGELFF. This chain uses TRBV7-9 with TRBJ2-2, with 8 nucleotides matching TRBD1. Germline-derived CDR1 and CDR2 are SEHNR and FQNEAQ (reference sequence). V shed 11 bases and J 4 bases; nucleotides not matched to a gene: 9. The CDR3 sequence is 14 residues long.

This clonotype was observed many times. The CDR3 here is CASRFDTGVSYNEQFF. The DNA of the CDR3 is TGTGCCAGCAGGTTCGATACGGGGGTTTCCTACAATGAGCAGTTCTTC. The chain recombines TRBV2 with TRBJ2-1, with D maybe TRBD2 (6 bases). The CDR3 covers 16 residues. V lost 6 bases to trimming and J lost 1 base, with 16 bases between them. The germline V gene has CDR1 SNHLY and CDR2 FYNNEI.

The table lists this clonotype with a few counts. The chain joins TRBV20-1 to TRBJ2-3; the D is unclear. V shed 5 bases and J shed 4 bases, with 10 bases lying between them. The CDR3 is 12 amino acids. Germline V gives CDR1 DFQATT, CDR2 SNEGSKA (reference sequence). The CDR3, as DNA: TGCAGTGCTGGTGTTAGGGCAGATACGCAGTATTTT. Translating it yields CSAGVRADTQYF.

This chain joins TRBV7-2 and TRBJ2-2, with 8 nucleotides matching TRBD1. The germline V gene has CDR1 SGHTA and CDR2 FQGNSA. Trimming at V came to 3 bases and at J to 2 bases, leaving 2 bases not matched to a gene. CDR3 length: 15 amino acids. CDR3 residues: CASSLDRVNTGELFF. For the CDR3, the DNA is TGTGCCAGCAGCTTGGACAGGGTAAACACCGGGGAGCTGTTTTTT.

At least ten counts were recorded for this clonotype. The chain is built from TRBV20-1 and TRBJ2-7; 9 positions match TRBD2. After removal of 6 bases from V and 4 bases from J, the junction contained 13 bases not matched to a gene. Germline V gene data show CDR1 as DFQATT and CDR2 as SNEGSKA (reference sequence). This CDR3 is 15 amino acids long. The CDR3 reads CSAQKASGDRYEQYF. In nucleotides, the CDR3 is TGCAGTGCGCAGAAGGCTAGCGGGGATAGGTACGAGCAGTACTTC.

This clonotype was seen more than once but under ten times. The chain employs TRBV7-3 and TRBJ1-2; weak D call: TRBD1 (5 bases). This CDR3 region has 14 residues. V was clipped by 6 bases and J by 4 bases, with 15 bases between them. In germline, CDR1 is SGHTA, CDR2 FQGTGA. This CDR3 is CASSPAGGSYGYTF. In DNA, the CDR3 is TGTGCCAGCAGTCCCGCGGGGGGAAGCTATGGCTACACCTTC.

J is TRBJ2-1 and V is TRBV4-1; D perhaps matches TRBD2 (6 bases). V was trimmed by 1 base and J by 6 bases, leaving 13 bases between them. This CDR3 spans 15 amino acids. Per germline, CDR1 MGHRA and CDR2 YSYEKL. This CDR3 reads CASSQGGVRANEQFF. The CDR3 nucleotides read TGCGCCAGCAGCCAAGGGGGGGTCAGGGCCAATGAGCAGTTCTTC.

In its sample, this clonotype was seen many times. The chain has TRBV5-1 and TRBJ2-7; 11 bases line up with TRBD2. V was pared by 0 bases and J by 2 bases, with 7 bases of the junction left unmatched. This CDR3 comprises 17 residues. Germline values: CDR1 SGHRS, CDR2 YFSETQ. DNA of the CDR3: TGCGCCAGCAGCTTGGGTCCCACTAGCGGGAGCACCTACGAGCAGTACTTC. Translating it yields CASSLGPTSGSTYEQYF.

V gene TRBV12-3 or TRBV12-4 combines with J gene TRBJ2-5; 12 nucleotides align to TRBD2. The junction had 9 bases not matched to a gene; V was cut back by 2 bases and J by 11 bases. The CDR3 consists of 15 residues. CDR3 in DNA: TGTGCCAGCAGTTTAATGGGACTAGCGGGCGGGCATCAGTACTTC. Translating gives CASSLMGLAGGHQYF.

This clonotype was observed a few times. The chain is built from TRBV20-1 and TRBJ2-2; D ambiguous. Trimming removed 7 bases from V and 1 base from J, with 13 bases in between. This CDR3 has 14 amino acids. Germline CDR1 reads DFQATT; CDR2 reads SNEGSKA (reference sequence). The DNA of the CDR3 is TGCAGTGTCCCTTCTCCTTTGAACACCGGGGAGCTGTTTTTT. Protein product: CSVPSPLNTGELFF.